This T cell receptor (beta chain) was obtained from a study of OX40 agonist ivuxolimab in advanced cancers. The wider study: Ivuxolimab was administered intravenously to patients at 0.01 to 10 mg/kg every 2 weeks. Three individuals attained partial responses, comprising one hepatocellular carcinoma case and two cutaneous melanoma cases. Study findings and constraints: The work left the antigen specificity of expanded peripheral T cells undetermined.

Samples were taken at baseline and on day 1 of cycles 4 and 7. The protocol was immunoSEQ multiplex PCR, while the TCRdb copy is restricted to in-frame clones and leaves out a portion. This sample has approximately 39,000 clones, with approximately 90% found just once. V lost 5 bases and J lost 9, with 11 bases in between. Germline V gives CDR1 MNHNY, CDR2 SVGAGI (reference sequence). The CDR3 runs to 13 residues. With regard to this clone: Its antigen remains unidentified.

The chain joins TRBV6-6 to TRBJ1-6, with a tentative D call TRBD1 (6 bases). Here the sequenced sample was CD4+ or CD8+ T cells sorted from blood, taken in a trial of the OX40 agonist ivuxolimab. This clonotype originated in an adult with an advanced solid tumor such as melanoma, head and neck, liver or kidney cancer. The CDR3 spells CASSDGQPSPLHF. The CDR3 coding sequence is TGTGCCAGCAGTGACGGACAGCCTTCACCCCTCCACTTT.